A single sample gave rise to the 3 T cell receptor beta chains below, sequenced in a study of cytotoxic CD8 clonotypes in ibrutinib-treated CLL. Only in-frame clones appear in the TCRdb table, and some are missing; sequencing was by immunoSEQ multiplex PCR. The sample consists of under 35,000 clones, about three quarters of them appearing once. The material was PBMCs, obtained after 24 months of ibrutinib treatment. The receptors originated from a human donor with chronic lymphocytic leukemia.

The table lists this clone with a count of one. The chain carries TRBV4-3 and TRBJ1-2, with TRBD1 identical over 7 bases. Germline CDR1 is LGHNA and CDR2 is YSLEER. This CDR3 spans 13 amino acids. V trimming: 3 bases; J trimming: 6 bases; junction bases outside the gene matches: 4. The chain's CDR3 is CASSQTGLDGYTF. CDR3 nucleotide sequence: TGCGCCAGCAGCCAGACAGGGTTGGATGGCTACACCTTC.

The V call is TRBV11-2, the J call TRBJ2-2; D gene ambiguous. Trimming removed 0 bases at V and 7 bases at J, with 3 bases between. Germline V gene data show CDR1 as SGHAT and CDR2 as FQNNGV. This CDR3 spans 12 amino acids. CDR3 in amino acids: CASSLEGGELFF. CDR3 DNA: TGTGCCAGCAGCTTAGAGGGCGGGGAGCTGTTTTTT.

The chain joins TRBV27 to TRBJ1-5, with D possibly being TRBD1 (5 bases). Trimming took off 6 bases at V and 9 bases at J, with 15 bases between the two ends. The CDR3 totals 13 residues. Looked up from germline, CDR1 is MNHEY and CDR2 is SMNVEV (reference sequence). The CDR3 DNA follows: TGTGCCAGCAGACCTTCCCCGCAGGGGCCCCAGCATTTT. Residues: CASRPSPQGPQHF.